Following are 24 T cell receptor beta chains from one sample sequenced in a study of T cell responses to AZD1222 COVID-19 vaccine. Produced via immunoSEQ multiplex PCR; TCRdb's table is partial and in-frame only. This sample yields about 120,000 clones, of which about 90% are seen a single time; roughly 5.4% belongs to the top ten. Sequencing was performed on peripheral blood, taken on day 0 of AZD1222 vaccination. Receptors originate from an adult in good health.

The chain carries TRBV9 and TRBJ1-5, with D possibly matching TRBD1 (5 bases). This CDR3 has 15 residues. Germline V lookup: CDR1 SGDLS, CDR2 YYNGEE. Trimming took off 0 bases at V and 2 bases at J, with 9 bases between the two ends. The CDR3 coding sequence is TGTGCCAGCAGCGTAGTGCAGGGACGCAATCAGCCCCAGCATTTT. Encoded protein: CASSVVQGRNQPQHF.

The V call is TRBV7-2, the J call TRBJ1-2; 10 bases fit TRBD1. Germline V gene data show CDR1 as SGHTA and CDR2 as FQGNSA. The CDR3 runs 16 residues. The ends lost 5 bases at V and 4 bases at J; junction bases unmatched: 10. CDR3 coding DNA: TGTGCCAGCAGCAGGACAGGGGGAAAGGCAGTCTATGGCTACACCTTC. This translates into CASSRTGGKAVYGYTF.

The V and J genes are TRBV11-1 and TRBJ2-5; possible D gene TRBD1, 5 bases. The CDR3 covers 14 residues. CDR1 is SGHAT and CDR2 is FQDESV in the germline V gene (reference sequence). V shed 5 bases and J shed 5 bases, with 15 bases lying between them. This CDR3 reads CASSTLDRYETQYF. In DNA form, the CDR3 reads TGTGCCAGCAGCACTCTAGACAGATACGAGACCCAGTACTTC.

V is TRBV3-1 (or the pseudogene TRBV3-2) and J is TRBJ2-2; the match to TRBD2 covers 11 bases. From germline, CDR1 is LGHDT and CDR2 YNNKEL (reference sequence). J was trimmed by 6 bases and V by 1 base; bases with no gene match: 7. The CDR3 sequence is 17 residues long. The DNA for the CDR3 is TGTGCCAGCAGCCAAGGCGGAATAGCGGGAGGGGCCGGGGAGCTGTTTTTT. This gives the protein CASSQGGIAGGAGELFF.

About this clone: The germline gene is not matched at one end of the junction; a read error may be the cause. V gene TRBV5-1 combines with J gene TRBJ1-6, with a weak D call TRBD1 (5 bases). This CDR3 is 12 amino acids long. Germline V lookup: CDR1 SGHRS, CDR2 YFSETQ. CDR3 loop: CASRLGDSPLHF. The CDR3 nucleotides read TGCGCCAGCAGGTTGGGGGATTCACCCCTCCACTTT. Filled out from reference TRBV5-1 and TRBJ1-6, the complete variable domain reads KAGVTQTPRYLIKTRGQQVTLSCSPISGHRSVSWYQQTPGQGLQFLFEYFSETQRNKGNFPGRFSGRQFSNSRSEMNVSTLELGDSALYLCASRLGDSPLHFGNGTRLTVT.

This chain connects TRBV23-1 to TRBJ1-6, with unresolved D. TRBV23-1 is an ORF, and what it does is uncertain. The V and J ends lost 3 bases and 0 bases respectively, with 6 bases between them. The CDR3 covers 15 residues. CDR3 nucleotides: TGCGCCAGCAGTCATGGGAGCTCCTATAATTCACCCCTCCACTTT. Protein product: CASSHGSSYNSPLHF.

The J gene is TRBJ2-3, the V gene TRBV5-1; perhaps D is TRBD1 or TRBD2 (5 bases each). V dropped 4 bases and J dropped 0 bases, with 15 bases sitting between them. Per germline, CDR1 SGHRS and CDR2 YFSETQ. The CDR3 contains 16 residues. CDR3 bases: TGCGCCAGCAGCCCGACCGGGGCTGCTAGCACAGATACGCAGTATTTT. Translated, it gives CASSPTGAASTDTQYF.

The genes are TRBV5-8 and TRBJ2-7; 7 nucleotides agree with TRBD1. J was trimmed by 2 bases and V by 2 bases; bases with no gene match: 4. Germline V lookup: CDR1 SGHTS, CDR2 YDEGEE. This CDR3 comprises 14 residues. CDR3 sequence (DNA): TGTGCCAGCAGCTTATATCAGGGGGCCTACGAGCAGTACTTC. This sequence encodes CASSLYQGAYEQYF.

This clone was seen only once. The V call is TRBV11-2, the J call TRBJ1-6, with D perhaps matching TRBD1 (5 bases). Germline V gene data show CDR1 as SGHAT and CDR2 as FQNNGV. This CDR3 is 15 amino acids long. Trimming took off 2 bases at V and 6 bases at J, with 11 bases between the two ends. The DNA of the CDR3 is TGTGCCAGCAGCTTACTCGGGACTTCTAATTCACCCCTCCACTTT. Translation: CASSLLGTSNSPLHF.

The rearrangement joins TRBV30 to TRBJ1-5; D is ambiguous. Germline values: CDR1 GTSNPN, CDR2 SVGIG (reference sequence). V lost 4 bases to trimming and J lost 3 bases, with 13 bases between them. The CDR3 contains 14 residues. CDR3 nucleotide sequence: TGTGCCTGGACCCACGGCGGTATCAATCAGCCCCAGCATTTT. Protein: CAWTHGGINQPQHF. The variable domain in full, with the rest retrieved from reference TRBV30 and TRBJ1-5, is SQTIHQWPATLVQPVGSPLSLECTVEGTSNPNLYWYRQAAGRGLQLLFYSVGIGQISSEVPQNLSASRPQDRQFILSSKKLLLSDSGFYLCAWTHGGINQPQHFGDGTRLSIL.

The chain joins TRBV9 to TRBJ2-7, with 7 bases lining up with TRBD1. Germline-derived CDR1 and CDR2 are SGDLS and YYNGEE. V lost 0 bases, J lost 2 bases, and 5 bases stayed unmatched. The CDR3 length is 15 residues. The CDR3 here is CASSVGWQGAYEQYF. Here the CDR3 DNA reads TGTGCCAGCAGCGTAGGTTGGCAGGGGGCCTACGAGCAGTACTTC.

The CDR3 protein is CSVGWGVRTEAFF. The CDR3 DNA reads as TGCAGCGTTGGATGGGGCGTCAGAACTGAAGCTTTCTTT. The chain uses TRBV29-1 and TRBJ1-1; possible D gene TRBD1, 5 bases. Germline CDR1 reads SQVTM; CDR2 reads ANQGSEA. V was trimmed by 4 bases and J by 5 bases, leaving 14 bases between them. This CDR3 is built from 13 residues.

This chain joins TRBV7-8 and TRBJ2-3, with 7 bases aligning to TRBD2. In germline, CDR1 is SGHVS, CDR2 FQNEAQ. Germline trimming cut 0 bases from V and 4 bases from J; bases unmatched to any gene: 7. The CDR3 spans 16 residues. CDR3 in DNA: TGTGCCAGCAGCTTAGCGGGAGGGCAAAAGGCAGATACGCAGTATTTT. It translates to CASSLAGGQKADTQYF.

This chain links TRBV6-5 with TRBJ2-7, with 10 bases identical to TRBD1. Trimming at V came to 2 bases and at J to 7 bases, leaving 8 bases not matched to a gene. The CDR3 runs 15 residues. The germline CDR1 and CDR2 sequences are MNHEY and SVGAGI. The CDR3 loop reads CASSYPRQGAGEQYF. DNA for the CDR3: TGTGCCAGCAGTTACCCCCGACAGGGGGCTGGAGAGCAGTACTTC.

Of note for this clone: This same CDR3 is encoded by further DNA sequences in the sample. The chain combines TRBV20-1 with TRBJ2-7; D call uncertain. Germline V gives CDR1 DFQATT, CDR2 SNEGSKA (reference sequence). The CDR3 has 11 amino acids. V was clipped by 0 bases and J by 3 bases, with 3 bases between them. CDR3 nucleotide sequence: TGCAGTGCTAGAGACAACTACGAGCAGTACTTC. This encodes CSARDNYEQYF.

This chain joins TRBV6-2 or TRBV6-3 and TRBJ2-4; 10 nucleotides align to TRBD1. Germline trimming cut 4 bases from V and 1 base from J; bases unmatched to any gene: 1. Germline V gene lookup returns CDR1 MNHEY and CDR2 SVGEGT. This CDR3 has 15 amino acids. CDR3 coding DNA: TGTGCCAGCAGTTCGGACAGGGGGGCCAAAAACATTCAGTACTTC. It codes for CASSSDRGAKNIQYF.

This clone was recorded a few times. The V call is TRBV7-9, the J call TRBJ1-2; no clear D gene. Germline CDR1 and CDR2: SEHNR and FQNEAQ (reference sequence). Trimming stripped 4 bases from V and 8 bases from J, with 17 bases between. The CDR3 length is 14 residues. The chain's CDR3 is CASSSGEAFYGYTF. The CDR3 DNA follows: TGTGCCAGCAGCTCCGGAGAGGCCTTCTACGGCTACACCTTC.

The V gene is TRBV10-3, the J gene TRBJ1-2, with unresolved D. V was clipped by 0 bases and J by 7 bases, with 15 bases between them. CDR3 length: 15 residues. Germline CDR1 reads ENHRY; CDR2 reads SYGVKD. The CDR3 loop is CAISESKVINRGYTF. CDR3 in DNA: TGTGCCATCAGTGAGTCTAAGGTTATTAATCGTGGCTACACCTTC.

The V gene is TRBV15, the J gene TRBJ2-7, with 8 bases that match TRBD2. This CDR3 contains 13 residues. CDR1 and CDR2 (germline): LNHNV, YYDKDF (reference sequence). Trimming at V came to 3 bases and at J to 2 bases, leaving 0 bases not matched to a gene. CDR3: CATSRGLAYEQYF. CDR3 nucleotides: TGTGCCACCAGCAGGGGACTAGCCTACGAGCAGTACTTC.

The J gene is TRBJ1-1, the V gene TRBV6-5, with D possibly being TRBD1 (5 bases). This CDR3 region has 13 residues. V lost 7 bases and J lost 5, with 14 bases in between. CDR1 is MNHEY, CDR2 SVGAGI, per germline. The CDR3 nucleotides read TGTGCCAGCACTAACCCGGGGGGAACTGAAGCTTTCTTT. This sequence encodes CASTNPGGTEAFF.

The V call is TRBV12-2, the J call TRBJ2-1; the listed D gene, TRBD2, was not tested against the DNA. TRBV12-2 is a documented pseudogene. This CDR3 contains 17 residues. DNA of the CDR3: TGTGCAAGTCGCTCTGGCGAGGGACTAGCGGGAAACAATGAGCAGTTCTTC. Translation gives CASRSGEGLAGNNEQFF.

V usage is TRBV7-2 and J usage is TRBJ1-1; 7 nucleotides align to TRBD1. Germline V CDR1 and CDR2: SGHTA, FQGNSA. The CDR3 consists of 13 residues. Unmatched junction bases numbered 4, after V lost 4 bases and J lost 5 bases. CDR3 loop: CASSYQGGTEAFF. Written as DNA, the CDR3 is TGTGCCAGCAGCTACCAGGGGGGGACTGAAGCTTTCTTT.

CDR3: CASSKVTGQGNTEAFF. The CDR3 region has the DNA TGTGCCAGCAGCAAGGTGACGGGACAGGGGAACACTGAAGCTTTCTTT. The chain links TRBV21-1 to TRBJ1-1; no DNA check was done on the table's D call, TRBD1. TRBV21-1 is shown as a pseudogene. The CDR3 contains 16 residues.

The chain employs TRBV6-2 or TRBV6-3 and TRBJ2-7, with TRBD2 matching 8 bases. The germline CDR1 and CDR2 sequences are MNHEY and SVGEGT. V lost 2 bases and J lost 0; bases outside the gene matches: 6. The CDR3 spans 16 residues. The CDR3 protein is CASSYDTSGRSYEQYF. Written as DNA, the CDR3 is TGTGCCAGCAGTTACGATACTAGCGGCCGCTCCTACGAGCAGTACTTC.